This passage covers 7 T cell receptor beta chains from one sample sequenced in a study of T cells after yellow fever vaccination. MiXCR, run by TCRdb on the 5' RACE reads, gives a single entry per CDR3 protein. The sample has some 100,000 distinct CDR3 sequences, about 7.2% seen once. This material consisted of CD4+ T cells sorted from PBMCs, taken approximately 40 days after the first yellow fever vaccination. The receptors shown here come from a man younger than 35 who received the YFV17D yellow fever vaccine.

Remarks on this clonotype: A much larger clone sits a single nucleotide away, making a read error possible. The rearrangement links TRBV20-1 to TRBJ2-3, with 11 bases fitting TRBD2. The CDR3 spans 15 residues. CDR1 and CDR2 from the germline V gene are DFQATT and SNEGSKA (reference sequence). V shed 6 bases, J shed 2 bases, and the junction held 7 bases outside the gene matches. The DNA of the CDR3 is TGCAGTGCGATGACTAGCGGGGAGGACACAGATACGCAGTATTTT. The encoded protein is CSAMTSGEDTDTQYF.

Many counts were recorded for this clonotype. The rearrangement uses TRBV5-1 and TRBJ2-3; 12 nucleotides line up with TRBD2. This CDR3 contains 19 residues. With V trimmed by 4 bases and J by 0 bases, 12 bases remained unmatched. CDR1 and CDR2 from the germline V gene are SGHRS and YFSETQ. The DNA of the CDR3 is TGCGCCAGCAGCGTGCTAGCGGGGGGGCCGTTTACTAGCACAGATACGCAGTATTTT. Protein: CASSVLAGGPFTSTDTQYF.

This clonotype was recorded at least ten times. V usage is TRBV5-5 and J usage is TRBJ1-1; TRBD1 matches at 9 bases. V dropped 2 bases and J dropped 3; count of bases not matched to a gene: 5. Per the germline V gene, CDR1 is SGHKS and CDR2 is YYEKEE (reference sequence). The CDR3 is 15 amino acids. CDR3 amino acids: CASSLYTGGDTEAFF. CDR3 nucleotides: TGTGCCAGCAGCTTATATACAGGGGGCGACACTGAAGCTTTCTTT.

This clonotype has ten or more counts. The chain carries TRBV18 and TRBJ1-2; unclear D gene. CDR3 size: 12 residues. CDR1 and CDR2 from the germline V gene are KGHSH and LQKENI. V lost 3 bases, J lost 3 bases, and 5 bases lay in between. CDR3 coding DNA: TGTGCCAGCTCACCTCAAGACTATGGCTACACCTTC. It specifies CASSPQDYGYTF.

As regards this clonotype: A much bigger clone sits one base away, suggesting this may be a read error. The chain is built from TRBV12-3 or TRBV12-4 and TRBJ1-1; D unresolved. The CDR3 extends over 13 amino acids. The CDR3 is CTSSPQVFAEAFF. In DNA, the CDR3 is TGTACCAGCAGCCCCCAGGTGTTCGCTGAAGCTTTCTTT.

The sample holds many counts of this clonotype. This sequence joins TRBV5-6 and TRBJ2-2; no clear D. Germline V lookup: CDR1 SGHDT, CDR2 YYEEEE. V lost 9 bases and J lost 4, with 13 bases in between. This CDR3 has 13 amino acids. CDR3 nucleotide sequence: TGTGCCATGGCGAATGGAGTCACCGGGGAGCTGTTTTTT. This encodes CAMANGVTGELFF. The variable domain in full, completed from reference TRBV5-6 and TRBJ2-2, reads DAGVTQSPTHLIKTRGQQVTLRCSPKSGHDTVSWYQQALGQGPQFIFQYYEEEERQRGNFPDRFSGHQFPNYSSELNVNALLLGDSALYLCAMANGVTGELFFGEGSRLTVL.

This clonotype was seen repeatedly, ten times or more. This rearrangement joins TRBV4-2 to TRBJ2-1; D unresolved. CDR1 is LGHNA and CDR2 is YNFKEQ in the germline V gene. The CDR3 loop spans 13 amino acids. V shed 0 bases and J shed 4 bases, with 4 bases lying between them. For the CDR3, the DNA is TGTGCCAGCAGCCAAGAGGATTACAATGAGCAGTTCTTC. Its translation: CASSQEDYNEQFF.